Presented here are 5 T cell receptor beta chains from one specimen sequenced in a study of T-cell reconstitution after alpha-beta-depleted transplantation in children. Library preparation (for TCRbeta) was performed with unique molecular identifiers. TCRdb redid the calling of the PCR reads with MiXCR, one entry per CDR3 protein. The data show about 980,000 distinct CDR3 sequences, with about 29% seen just once and approximately 30% held by the top ten. Sequenced here: PBMCs, mostly from graft donor cells, sampled 360 days after TCRalphabeta/CD19-depleted stem cell transplant. The receptors stem from a boy younger than two who had a stem cell transplant for SCID, so the T cells may come from the graft donor.

The rearrangement joins TRBV18 to TRBJ1-4; D unresolved. Per germline, CDR1 KGHSH and CDR2 LQKENI. V gave up 3 bases and J gave up 3 bases, with 8 bases separating them. This CDR3 spans 14 amino acids. The CDR3 sequence: CASSPEVSNEKLFF. In nucleotides, the CDR3 is TGTGCCAGCTCACCCGAGGTTTCTAATGAAAAACTGTTTTTT.

The rearrangement joins TRBV18 to TRBJ2-7, with D unclear. This CDR3 has 17 residues. In germline, CDR1 is KGHSH, CDR2 LQKENI. V was cut by 4 bases and J by 0 bases, with 19 bases left in between. This CDR3 reads CASSHQPGPTRSYEQYF. For the CDR3, the DNA is TGTGCCAGCTCACATCAACCCGGCCCGACACGCTCCTACGAGCAGTACTTC.

The table lists this clonotype with a few counts. The chain has TRBV20-1 and TRBJ1-1; 7 nucleotides line up with TRBD1. CDR1 and CDR2 from the germline V gene are DFQATT and SNEGSKA (reference sequence). There are 13 residues in the CDR3. V lost 0 bases, J lost 5 bases, and 3 bases stayed unmatched. The CDR3 reads CSARDYRGTEAFF. CDR3 nucleotide sequence: TGCAGTGCTAGAGACTACAGGGGTACTGAAGCTTTCTTT.

The chain combines TRBV12-3 or TRBV12-4 with TRBJ1-1; 7 bases align to TRBD1. Germline trimming cut 3 bases from V and 1 base from J; bases unmatched to any gene: 5. This CDR3 has 15 amino acids. CDR3 region: CASSLGTEGNTEAFF. CDR3 coding DNA: TGTGCCAGCAGTTTGGGGACAGAGGGGAACACTGAAGCTTTCTTT.

This clonotype was counted ten times or more. The J gene is TRBJ2-5, the V gene TRBV2, with a weak D call TRBD1 (7 bases). Looked up from germline, CDR1 is SNHLY and CDR2 is FYNNEI. CDR3 size: 12 residues. Trimming took 8 bases from V and 4 from J, leaving 11 bases between them. The CDR3 protein is CASGGTAETQYF. Written as DNA, the CDR3 is TGTGCCAGCGGCGGGACAGCAGAGACCCAGTACTTC.